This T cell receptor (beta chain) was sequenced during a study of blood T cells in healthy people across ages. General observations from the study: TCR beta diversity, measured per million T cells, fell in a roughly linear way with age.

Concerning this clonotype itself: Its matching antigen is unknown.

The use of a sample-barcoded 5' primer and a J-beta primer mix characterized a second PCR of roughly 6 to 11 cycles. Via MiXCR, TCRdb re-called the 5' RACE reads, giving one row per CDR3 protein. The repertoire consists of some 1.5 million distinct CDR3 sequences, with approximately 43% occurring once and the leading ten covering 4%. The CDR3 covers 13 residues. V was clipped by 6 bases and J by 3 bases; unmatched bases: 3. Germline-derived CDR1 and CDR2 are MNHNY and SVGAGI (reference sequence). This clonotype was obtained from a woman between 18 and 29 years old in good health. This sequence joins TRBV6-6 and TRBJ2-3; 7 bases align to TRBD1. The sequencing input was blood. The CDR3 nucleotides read TGTGCCAGCAGACGGGACAGAACAGATACGCAGTATTTT. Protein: CASRRDRTDTQYF.